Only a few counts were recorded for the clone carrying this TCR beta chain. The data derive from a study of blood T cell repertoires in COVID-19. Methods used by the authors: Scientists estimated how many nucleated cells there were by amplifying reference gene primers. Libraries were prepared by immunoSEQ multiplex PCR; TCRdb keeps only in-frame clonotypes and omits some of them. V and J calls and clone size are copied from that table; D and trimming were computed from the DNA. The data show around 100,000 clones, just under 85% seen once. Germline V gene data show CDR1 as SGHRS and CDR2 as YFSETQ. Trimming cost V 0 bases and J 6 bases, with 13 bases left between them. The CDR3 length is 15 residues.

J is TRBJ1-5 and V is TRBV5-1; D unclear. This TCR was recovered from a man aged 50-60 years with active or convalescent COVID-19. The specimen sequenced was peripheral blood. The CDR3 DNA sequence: TGCGCCAGCAGCTTGGACGGGGATCGTTCTCAGCCCCAGCATTTT. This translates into CASSLDGDRSQPQHF.